This passage covers 2 T cell receptor beta chains from one sample sequenced in a study of T cells in localized non-small cell lung cancer. Profiled with immunoSEQ multiplex PCR; TCRdb holds only in-frame clones, not every one. The sample has fewer than 7,500 clones; around 49% are singletons. The source was lymph node tissue, collected before any cancer treatment. The receptors originated from a man aged 35-69 years with stage I lung adenocarcinoma.

This clone was recorded a few times. The chain joins TRBV9 to TRBJ2-5, with 11 bases aligning to TRBD2. Looked up from germline, CDR1 is SGDLS and CDR2 is YYNGEE. Losses at the gene ends were 2 bases for V and 5 bases for J; bases not matched to a gene: 5. The CDR3 consists of 15 residues. This chain's CDR3 is CASSVSSGGRETQYF. In nucleotides, the CDR3 is TGTGCCAGCAGCGTCTCTAGCGGGGGGAGGGAGACCCAGTACTTC.

This clone ranks as medium-sized. V and J are TRBV11-3 and TRBJ2-7; D might be TRBD2 (7 bases). Germline CDR1 is SGHNT and CDR2 is YENEEA. The CDR3 extends over 15 amino acids. V lost 4 bases and J 6 bases, leaving 19 bases between the germline ends. CDR3 sequence: CASSSKTSRGREQYF. The CDR3 region has the DNA TGTGCCAGCAGCTCTAAGACTAGCAGGGGCCGCGAGCAGTACTTC.